The table lists the clone carrying this T cell receptor (beta chain) with a few counts. Its antigen is as yet unknown. This table comes from immunoSEQ multiplex PCR, and its TCRdb copy is limited to in-frame clones, with some not included. The repertoire holds approximately 15,000 clones, with around 72% as singletons. This sample is drawn from a study of chemoradiotherapy in HPV16-positive cancers. Turning to the study itself: Functional T-cell assays on a couple of HPV16-positive patients' cells defined candidate HPV-specific clones and common TCR motifs.

The study's findings and limits: HPV-responsive T-cell expansion during chemoradiotherapy was linked to improved recurrence-free survival in HPV16-positive patients. Non-HPV-specific T cells did not expand in tumors during treatment, whereas candidate HPV-specific clones and E7-related motifs did.

V was clipped by 2 bases and J by 2 bases; unmatched bases: 15. CDR1 is PRHDT, CDR2 FYEKMQ, per germline (reference sequence). The length of the CDR3 is 20 residues. This chain uses TRBV13 with TRBJ2-2; 9 nucleotides line up with TRBD2. The sequence came from a human donor with HPV-associated anogenital cancer. Sample collection was performed from a patient who underwent chemoradiotherapy. CDR3: CASSLLRRLAATLNTGELFF. CDR3 DNA sequence: TGTGCCAGCAGCTTATTGAGGCGACTAGCGGCTACTCTTAACACCGGGGAGCTGTTTTTT.